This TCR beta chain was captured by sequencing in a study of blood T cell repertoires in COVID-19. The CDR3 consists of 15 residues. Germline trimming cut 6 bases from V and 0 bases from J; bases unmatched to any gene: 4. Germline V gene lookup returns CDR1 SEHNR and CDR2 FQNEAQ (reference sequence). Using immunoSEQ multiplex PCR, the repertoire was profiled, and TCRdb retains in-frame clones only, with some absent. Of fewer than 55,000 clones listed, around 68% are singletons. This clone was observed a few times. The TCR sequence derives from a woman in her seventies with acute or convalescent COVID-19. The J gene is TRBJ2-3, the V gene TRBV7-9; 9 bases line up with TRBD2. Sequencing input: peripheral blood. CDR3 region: CASRDTSGSTDTQYF. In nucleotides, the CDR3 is TGTGCCAGCAGGGACACTAGCGGGAGCACAGATACGCAGTATTTT. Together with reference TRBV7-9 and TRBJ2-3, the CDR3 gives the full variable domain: DTGVSQNPRHKITKRGQNVTFRCDPISEHNRLYWYRQTLGQGPEFLTYFQNEAQLEKSRLLSDRFSAERPKGSFSTLEIQRTEQGDSAMYLCASRDTSGSTDTQYFGPGTRLTVL.